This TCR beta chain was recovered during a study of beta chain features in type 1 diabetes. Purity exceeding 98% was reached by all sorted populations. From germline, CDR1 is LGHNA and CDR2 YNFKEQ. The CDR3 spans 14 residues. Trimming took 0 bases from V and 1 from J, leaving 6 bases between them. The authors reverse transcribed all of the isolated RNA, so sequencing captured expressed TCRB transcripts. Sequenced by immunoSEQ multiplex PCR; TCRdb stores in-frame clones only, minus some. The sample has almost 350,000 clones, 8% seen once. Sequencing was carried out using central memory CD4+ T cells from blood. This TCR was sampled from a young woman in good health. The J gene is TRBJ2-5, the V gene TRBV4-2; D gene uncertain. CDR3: CASSQEKVQETQYF. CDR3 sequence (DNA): TGTGCCAGCAGCCAAGAAAAGGTCCAAGAGACCCAGTACTTC.